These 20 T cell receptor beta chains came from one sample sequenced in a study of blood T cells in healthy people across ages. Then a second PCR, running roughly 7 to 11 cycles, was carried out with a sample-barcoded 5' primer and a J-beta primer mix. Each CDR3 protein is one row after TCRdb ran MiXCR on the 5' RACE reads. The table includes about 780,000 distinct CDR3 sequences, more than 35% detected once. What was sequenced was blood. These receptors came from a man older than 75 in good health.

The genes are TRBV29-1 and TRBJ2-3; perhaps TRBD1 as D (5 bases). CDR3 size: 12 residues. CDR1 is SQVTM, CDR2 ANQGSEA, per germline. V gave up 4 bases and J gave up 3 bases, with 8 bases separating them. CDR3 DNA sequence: TGCAGCGTTGTACCAGGGACAGATACGCAGTATTTT. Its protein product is CSVVPGTDTQYF.

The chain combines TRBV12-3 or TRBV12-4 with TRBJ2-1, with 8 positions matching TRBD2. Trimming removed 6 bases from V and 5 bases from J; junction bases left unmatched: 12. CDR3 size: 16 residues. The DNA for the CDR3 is TGTGCCAGCAGCTACGCCCTAGCGGGCAGTAACAATGAGCAGTTCTTC. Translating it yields CASSYALAGSNNEQFF.

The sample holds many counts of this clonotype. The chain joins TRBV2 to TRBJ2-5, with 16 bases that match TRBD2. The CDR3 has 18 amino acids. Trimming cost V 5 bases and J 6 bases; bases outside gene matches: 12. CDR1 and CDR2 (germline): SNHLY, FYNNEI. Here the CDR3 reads CASSKTGTSGRAVKTQYF. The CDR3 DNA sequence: TGTGCCAGCAGTAAAACCGGGACTAGCGGGAGGGCCGTAAAGACCCAGTACTTC.

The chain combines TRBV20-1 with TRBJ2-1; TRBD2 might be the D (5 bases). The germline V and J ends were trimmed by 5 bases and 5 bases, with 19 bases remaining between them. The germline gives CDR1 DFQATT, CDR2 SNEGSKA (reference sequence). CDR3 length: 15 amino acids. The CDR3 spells CSAPPPASTNNEQFF. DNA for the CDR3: TGCAGTGCTCCCCCCCCCGCTTCGACTAACAATGAGCAGTTCTTC.

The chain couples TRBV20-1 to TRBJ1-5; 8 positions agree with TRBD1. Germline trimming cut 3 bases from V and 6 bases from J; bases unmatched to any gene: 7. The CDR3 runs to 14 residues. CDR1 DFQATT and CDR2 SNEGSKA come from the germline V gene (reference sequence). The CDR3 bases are TGCAGTGCTAGTGCGCAGGGGGCAGGTCAGCCCCAGCATTTT. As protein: CSASAQGAGQPQHF.

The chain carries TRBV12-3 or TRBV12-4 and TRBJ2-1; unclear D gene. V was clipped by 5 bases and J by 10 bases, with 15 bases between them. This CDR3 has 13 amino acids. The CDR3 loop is CASSNHLHLEQFF. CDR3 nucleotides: TGTGCCAGCAGTAATCACCTGCACCTAGAGCAGTTCTTC.

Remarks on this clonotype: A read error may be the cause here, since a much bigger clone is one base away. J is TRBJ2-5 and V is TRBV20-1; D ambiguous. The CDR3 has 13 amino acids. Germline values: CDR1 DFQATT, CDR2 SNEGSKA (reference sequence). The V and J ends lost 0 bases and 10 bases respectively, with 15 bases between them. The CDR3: CSARDPHLKIQYF. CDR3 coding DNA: TGCAGTGCTAGAGATCCTCACTTAAAGATCCAGTACTTC.

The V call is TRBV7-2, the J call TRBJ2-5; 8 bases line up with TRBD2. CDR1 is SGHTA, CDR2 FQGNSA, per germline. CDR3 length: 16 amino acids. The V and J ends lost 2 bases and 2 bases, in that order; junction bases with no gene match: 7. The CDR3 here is CASSLQTQRGQETQYF. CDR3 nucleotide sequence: TGTGCCAGCAGCTTACAGACCCAGCGGGGGCAAGAGACCCAGTACTTC. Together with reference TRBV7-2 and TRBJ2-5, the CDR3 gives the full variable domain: GAGVSQSPSNKVTEKGKDVELRCDPISGHTALYWYRQSLGQGLEFLIYFQGNSAPDKSGLPSDRFSAERTGGSVSTLTIQRTQQEDSAVYLCASSLQTQRGQETQYFGPGTRLLVL.

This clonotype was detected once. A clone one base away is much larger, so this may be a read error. The DNA for the CDR3 is TGTGCCAGCAGCTTCCGGACTAGCGGGAGGTCGAGCTATGAGCAGTACTTC. This sequence encodes CASSFRTSGRSSYEQYF. The genes are TRBV7-9 and TRBJ2-5, with TRBD2 identical over 14 bases. This CDR3 has 17 amino acids. Trimming took 3 bases from V and 11 from J; bases not matched to a gene: 14. From germline, CDR1 is SEHNR and CDR2 FQNEAQ (reference sequence).

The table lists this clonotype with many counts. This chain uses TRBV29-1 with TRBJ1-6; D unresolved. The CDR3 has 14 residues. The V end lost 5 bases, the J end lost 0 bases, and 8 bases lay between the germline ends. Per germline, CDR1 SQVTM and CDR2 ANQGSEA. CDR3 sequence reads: CSVRASSYNSPLHF. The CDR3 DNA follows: TGCAGCGTTAGGGCTAGCTCCTATAATTCACCCCTCCACTTT.

CDR3 sequence (DNA): TGTGCCAGCAGCTTACTAGCGGGAGGGTCTGTTGAGCAGTTCTTC. This translates into CASSLLAGGSVEQFF. The chain has TRBV7-9 and TRBJ2-1, with 12 bases identical to TRBD2. After removal of 2 bases from V and 9 bases from J, the junction contained 5 bases not matched to a gene. The CDR3 has 15 amino acids. Germline CDR1 is SEHNR and CDR2 is FQNEAQ (reference sequence).

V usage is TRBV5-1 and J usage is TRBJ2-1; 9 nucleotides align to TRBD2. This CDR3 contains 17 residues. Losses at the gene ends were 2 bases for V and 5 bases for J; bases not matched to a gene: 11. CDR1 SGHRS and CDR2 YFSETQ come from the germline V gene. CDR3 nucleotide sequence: TGCGCCAGCAGCTTTCTGGTTGGTGCTAGCGGGAACAATGAGCAGTTCTTC. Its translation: CASSFLVGASGNNEQFF.

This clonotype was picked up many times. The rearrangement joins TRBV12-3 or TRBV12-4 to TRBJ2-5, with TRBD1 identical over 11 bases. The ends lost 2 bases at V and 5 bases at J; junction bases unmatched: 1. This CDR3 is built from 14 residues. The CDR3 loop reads CASSLRDRGETQYF. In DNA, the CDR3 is TGTGCCAGCAGTTTAAGGGACAGGGGGGAGACCCAGTACTTC.

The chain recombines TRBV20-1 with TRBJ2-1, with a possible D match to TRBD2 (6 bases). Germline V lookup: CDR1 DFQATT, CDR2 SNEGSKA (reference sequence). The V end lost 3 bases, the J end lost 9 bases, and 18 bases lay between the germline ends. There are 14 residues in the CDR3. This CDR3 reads CSARVRLVSAEQFF. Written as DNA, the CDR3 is TGCAGTGCTAGGGTCAGACTAGTGTCGGCTGAGCAGTTCTTC.

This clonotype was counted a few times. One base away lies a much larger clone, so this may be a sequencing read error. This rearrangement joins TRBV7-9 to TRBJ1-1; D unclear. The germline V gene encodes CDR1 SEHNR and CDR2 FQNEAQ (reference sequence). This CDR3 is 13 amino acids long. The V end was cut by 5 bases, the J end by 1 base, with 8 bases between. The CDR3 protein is CASSVYTNTEAFF. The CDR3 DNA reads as TGTGCCAGCAGCGTATACACGAACACTGAAGCTTTCTTT.

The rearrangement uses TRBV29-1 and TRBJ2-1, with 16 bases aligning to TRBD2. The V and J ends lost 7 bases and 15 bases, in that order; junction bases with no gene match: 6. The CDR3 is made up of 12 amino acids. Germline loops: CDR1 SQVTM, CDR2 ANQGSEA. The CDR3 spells CSAGTSGRAGFF. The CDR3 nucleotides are TGCAGCGCCGGGACTAGCGGGAGGGCCGGGTTCTTC.

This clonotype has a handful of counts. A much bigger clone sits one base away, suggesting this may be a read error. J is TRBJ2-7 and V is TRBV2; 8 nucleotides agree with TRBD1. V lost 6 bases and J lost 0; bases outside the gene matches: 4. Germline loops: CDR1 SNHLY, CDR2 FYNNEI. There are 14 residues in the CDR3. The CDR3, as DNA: TGTGCCAGCAGGCGACAGGGGAGCTCCTACGAGCAGTACTTC. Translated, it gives CASRRQGSSYEQYF.

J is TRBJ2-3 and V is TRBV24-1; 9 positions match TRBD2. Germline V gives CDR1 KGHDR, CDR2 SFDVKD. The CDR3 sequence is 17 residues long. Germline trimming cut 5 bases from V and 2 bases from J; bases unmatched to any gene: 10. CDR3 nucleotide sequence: TGTGCCACCAGTGCCGTCGGGCGGGAGGGTTCCACAGATACGCAGTATTTT. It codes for CATSAVGREGSTDTQYF.

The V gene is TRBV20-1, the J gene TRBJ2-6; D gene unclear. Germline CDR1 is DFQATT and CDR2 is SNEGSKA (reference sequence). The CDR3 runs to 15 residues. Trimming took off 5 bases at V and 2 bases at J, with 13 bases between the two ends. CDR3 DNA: TGCAGTGCTGACGCAGGAGACACTGGGGCCAACGTCCTGACTTTC. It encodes CSADAGDTGANVLTF.

CDR3: CASKSSGDEQYF. In DNA form, the CDR3 reads TGTGCCAGCAAGTCTAGCGGGGACGAGCAGTACTTC. The chain combines TRBV28 with TRBJ2-5; TRBD2 aligns across 9 bases. The J call is uncertain, as TRBJ2-7 better fits the DNA end. This CDR3 comprises 12 residues. Germline lookup yields CDR1 MDHEN and CDR2 SYDVKM.